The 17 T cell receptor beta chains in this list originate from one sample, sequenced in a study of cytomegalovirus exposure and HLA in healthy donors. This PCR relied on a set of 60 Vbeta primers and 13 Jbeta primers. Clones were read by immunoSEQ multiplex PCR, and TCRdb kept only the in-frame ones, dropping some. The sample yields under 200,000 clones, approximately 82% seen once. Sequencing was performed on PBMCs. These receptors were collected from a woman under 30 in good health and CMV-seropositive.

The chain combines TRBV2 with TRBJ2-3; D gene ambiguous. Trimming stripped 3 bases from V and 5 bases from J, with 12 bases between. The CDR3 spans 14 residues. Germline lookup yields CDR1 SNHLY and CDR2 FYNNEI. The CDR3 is CASSDKEFGDTQYF. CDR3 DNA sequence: TGTGCCAGCAGTGATAAAGAGTTCGGAGATACGCAGTATTTT. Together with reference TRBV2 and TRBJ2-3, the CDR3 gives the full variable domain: EPEVTQTPSHQVTQMGQEVILRCVPISNHLYFYWYRQILGQKVEFLVSFYNNEISEKSEIFDDQFSVERPDGSNFTLKIRSTKLEDSAMYFCASSDKEFGDTQYFGPGTRLTVL.

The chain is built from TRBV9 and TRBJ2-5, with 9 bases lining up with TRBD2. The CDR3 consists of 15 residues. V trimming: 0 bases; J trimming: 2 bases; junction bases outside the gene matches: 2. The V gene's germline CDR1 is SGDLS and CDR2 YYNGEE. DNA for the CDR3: TGTGCCAGCAGCGTAGTAGCGGGGGATCAAGAGACCCAGTACTTC. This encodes CASSVVAGDQETQYF.

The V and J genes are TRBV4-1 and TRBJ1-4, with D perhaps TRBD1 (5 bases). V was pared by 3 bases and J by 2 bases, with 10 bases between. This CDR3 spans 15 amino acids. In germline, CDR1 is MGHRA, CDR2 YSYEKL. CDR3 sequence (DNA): TGCGCCAGCAGCCAGGGGGAGGCTACTAATGAAAAACTGTTTTTT. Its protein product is CASSQGEATNEKLFF.

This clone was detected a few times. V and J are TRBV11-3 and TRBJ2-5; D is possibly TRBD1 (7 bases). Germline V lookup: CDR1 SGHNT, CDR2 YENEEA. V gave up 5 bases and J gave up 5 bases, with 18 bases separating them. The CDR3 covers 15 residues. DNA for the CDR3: TGTGCCAGCAGCCGCCGGACAGGAGGGGATGAGACCCAGTACTTC. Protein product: CASSRRTGGDETQYF.

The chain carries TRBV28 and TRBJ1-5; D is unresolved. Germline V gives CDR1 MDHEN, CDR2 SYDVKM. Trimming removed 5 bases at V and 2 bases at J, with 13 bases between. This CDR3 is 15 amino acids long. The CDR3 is CASSPPVAGNQPQHF. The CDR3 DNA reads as TGTGCCAGCAGTCCCCCTGTGGCTGGCAATCAGCCCCAGCATTTT.

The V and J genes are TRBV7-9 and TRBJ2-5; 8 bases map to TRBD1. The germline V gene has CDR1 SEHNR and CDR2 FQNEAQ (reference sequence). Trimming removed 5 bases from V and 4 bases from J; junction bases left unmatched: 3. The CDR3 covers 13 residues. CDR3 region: CASSLTGGETQYF. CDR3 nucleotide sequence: TGTGCCAGCAGCCTTACAGGGGGAGAGACCCAGTACTTC.

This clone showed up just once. In DNA form, the CDR3 reads TGTGCCAGTACCACGTCGCAGGGGTTTTTCGAAGCTTTCTTT. Translated: CASTTSQGFFEAFF. This chain connects TRBV19 to TRBJ1-1; possibly TRBD1 for D (6 bases). In germline, CDR1 is LNHDA, CDR2 SQIVND (reference sequence). This CDR3 spans 14 amino acids. Trimming pared 7 bases from V and 8 bases from J, leaving 20 bases between.

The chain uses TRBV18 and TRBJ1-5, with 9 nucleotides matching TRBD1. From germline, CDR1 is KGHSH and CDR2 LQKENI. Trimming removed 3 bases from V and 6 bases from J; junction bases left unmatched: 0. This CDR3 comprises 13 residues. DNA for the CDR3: TGTGCCAGCTCACCGGGACAGGGTCAGCCCCAGCATTTT. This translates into CASSPGQGQPQHF.

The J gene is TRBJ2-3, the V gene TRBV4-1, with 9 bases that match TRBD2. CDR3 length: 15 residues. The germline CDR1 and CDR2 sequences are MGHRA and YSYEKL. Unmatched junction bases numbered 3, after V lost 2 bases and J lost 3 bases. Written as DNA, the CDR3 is TGCGCCAGCAGCCAAATTAGCGGGGGTACAGATACGCAGTATTTT. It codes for CASSQISGGTDTQYF.

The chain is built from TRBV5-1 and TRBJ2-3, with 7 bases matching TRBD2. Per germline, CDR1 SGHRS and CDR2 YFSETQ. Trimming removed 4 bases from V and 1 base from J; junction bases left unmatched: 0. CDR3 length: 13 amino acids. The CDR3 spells CASSRGGTDTQYF. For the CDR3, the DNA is TGCGCCAGCAGCCGGGGGGGCACAGATACGCAGTATTTT.

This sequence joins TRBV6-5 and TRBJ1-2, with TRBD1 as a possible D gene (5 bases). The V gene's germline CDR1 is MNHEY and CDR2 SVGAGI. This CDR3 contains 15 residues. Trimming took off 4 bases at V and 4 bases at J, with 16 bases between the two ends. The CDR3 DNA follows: TGTGCCAGCAGTTTTCAGGGAGGAGGCTCCTATGGCTACACCTTC. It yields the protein CASSFQGGGSYGYTF.

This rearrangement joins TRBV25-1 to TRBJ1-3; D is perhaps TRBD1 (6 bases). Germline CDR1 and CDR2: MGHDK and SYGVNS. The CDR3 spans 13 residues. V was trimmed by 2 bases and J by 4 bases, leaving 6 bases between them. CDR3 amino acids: CASSEGGGNTIYF. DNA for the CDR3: TGTGCCAGCAGTGAAGGGGGCGGAAACACCATATATTTT. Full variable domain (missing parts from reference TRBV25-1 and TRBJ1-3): EADIYQTPRYLVIGTGKKITLECSQTMGHDKMYWYQQDPGMELHLIHYSYGVNSTEKGDLSSESTVSRIRTEHFPLTLESARPSHTSQYLCASSEGGGNTIYFGEGSWLTVV.

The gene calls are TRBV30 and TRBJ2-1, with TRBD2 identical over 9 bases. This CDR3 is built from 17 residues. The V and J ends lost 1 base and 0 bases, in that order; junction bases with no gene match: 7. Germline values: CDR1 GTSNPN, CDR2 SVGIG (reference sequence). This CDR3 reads CAWSALRGGRSYNEQFF. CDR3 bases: TGTGCCTGGAGTGCGTTGCGGGGGGGCCGCTCCTACAATGAGCAGTTCTTC.

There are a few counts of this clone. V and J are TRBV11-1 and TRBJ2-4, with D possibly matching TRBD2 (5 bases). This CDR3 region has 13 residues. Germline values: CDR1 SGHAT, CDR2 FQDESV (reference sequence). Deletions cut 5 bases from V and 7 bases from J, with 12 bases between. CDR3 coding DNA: TGTGCCAGCAGCCGAGGACCGGGGAACATTCAGTACTTC. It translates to CASSRGPGNIQYF.

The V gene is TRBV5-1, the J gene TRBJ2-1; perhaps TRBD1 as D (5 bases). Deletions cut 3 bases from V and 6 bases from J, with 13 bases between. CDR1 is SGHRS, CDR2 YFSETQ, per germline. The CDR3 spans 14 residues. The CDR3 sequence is CASSYRNKLNEQFF. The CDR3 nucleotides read TGCGCCAGCAGCTACAGGAACAAACTCAATGAGCAGTTCTTC.

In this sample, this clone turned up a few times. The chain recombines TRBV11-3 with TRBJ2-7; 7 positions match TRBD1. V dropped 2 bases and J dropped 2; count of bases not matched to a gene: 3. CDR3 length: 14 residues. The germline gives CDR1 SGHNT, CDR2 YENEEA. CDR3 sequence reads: CASSLQGQPYEQYV. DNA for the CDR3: TGTGCCAGCAGCTTACAGGGACAGCCCTACGAGCAGTACGTC.

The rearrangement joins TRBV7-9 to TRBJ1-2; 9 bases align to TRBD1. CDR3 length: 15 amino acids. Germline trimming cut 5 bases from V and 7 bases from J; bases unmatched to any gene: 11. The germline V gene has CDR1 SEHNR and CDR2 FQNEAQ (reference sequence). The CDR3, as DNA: TGTGCCAGCAGCGTGCCGGGACAGGGAGCGTCTGGCTACACCTTC. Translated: CASSVPGQGASGYTF.